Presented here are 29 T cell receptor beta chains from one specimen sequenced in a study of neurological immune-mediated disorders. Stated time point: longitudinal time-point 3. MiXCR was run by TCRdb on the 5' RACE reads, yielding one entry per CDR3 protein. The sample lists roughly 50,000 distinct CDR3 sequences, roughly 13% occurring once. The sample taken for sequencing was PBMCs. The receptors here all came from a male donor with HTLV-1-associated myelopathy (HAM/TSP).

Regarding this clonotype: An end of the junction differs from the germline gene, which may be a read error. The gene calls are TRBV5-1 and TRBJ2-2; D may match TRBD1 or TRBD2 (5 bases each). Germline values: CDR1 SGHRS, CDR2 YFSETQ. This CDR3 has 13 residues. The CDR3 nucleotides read TGTGCCAGCAGCAGGGACCCCACCGGGGAGATGTTTTTT. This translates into CASSRDPTGEMFF.

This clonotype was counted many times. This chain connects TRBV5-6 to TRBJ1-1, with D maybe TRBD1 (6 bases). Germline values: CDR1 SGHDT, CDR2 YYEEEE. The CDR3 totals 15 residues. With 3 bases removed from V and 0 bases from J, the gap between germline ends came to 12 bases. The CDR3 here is CASSSQGPMNTEAFF. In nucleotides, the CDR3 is TGTGCCAGCAGCTCGCAGGGGCCCATGAACACTGAAGCTTTCTTT.

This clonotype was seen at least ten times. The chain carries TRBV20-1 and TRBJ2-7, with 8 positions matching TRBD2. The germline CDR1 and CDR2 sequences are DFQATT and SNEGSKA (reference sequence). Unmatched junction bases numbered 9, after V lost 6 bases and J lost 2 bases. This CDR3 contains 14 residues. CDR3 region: CSARGGPTTYEQYF. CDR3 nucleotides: TGCAGTGCCCGGGGGGGGCCAACGACCTACGAGCAGTACTTC.

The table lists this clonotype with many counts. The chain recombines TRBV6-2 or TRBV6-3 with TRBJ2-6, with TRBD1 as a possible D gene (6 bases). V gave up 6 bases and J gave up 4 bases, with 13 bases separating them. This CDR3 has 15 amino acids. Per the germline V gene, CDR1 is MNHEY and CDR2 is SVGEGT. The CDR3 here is CASRLTGTGANVLTF. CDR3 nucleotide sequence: TGTGCCAGCAGACTAACAGGGACCGGGGCCAACGTCCTGACTTTC.

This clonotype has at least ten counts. CDR3 protein: CASSLSWSAGANVLTF. The CDR3 DNA reads TGTGCCAGCAGTTTAAGTTGGTCTGCCGGGGCCAACGTCCTGACTTTC. The chain has TRBV12-3 or TRBV12-4 and TRBJ2-6; no clear D gene. V was pared by 2 bases and J by 4 bases, with 12 bases between. The CDR3 is 16 residues long.

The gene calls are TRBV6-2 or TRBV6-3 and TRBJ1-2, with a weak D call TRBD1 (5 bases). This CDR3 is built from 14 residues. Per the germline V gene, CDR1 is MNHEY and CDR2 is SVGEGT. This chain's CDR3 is CESSYSPGMDGYTF. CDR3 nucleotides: TGTGAAAGCAGTTACTCCCCAGGGATGGATGGCTACACCTTC.

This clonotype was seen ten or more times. The CDR3 loop is CATSDSTGMVTGELFF. The DNA for the CDR3 is TGTGCCACCAGTGATTCGACAGGGATGGTCACCGGGGAGCTGTTTTTT. The rearrangement joins TRBV24-1 to TRBJ2-2, with 7 bases matching TRBD1. Germline values: CDR1 KGHDR, CDR2 SFDVKD. CDR3 length: 16 amino acids. Losses at the gene ends were 2 bases for V and 4 bases for J; bases not matched to a gene: 6.

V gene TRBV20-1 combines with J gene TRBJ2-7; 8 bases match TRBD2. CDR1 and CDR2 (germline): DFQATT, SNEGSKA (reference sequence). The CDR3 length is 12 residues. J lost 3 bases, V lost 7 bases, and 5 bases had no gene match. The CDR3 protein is CSGGGGLYEQYF. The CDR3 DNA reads TGCAGTGGCGGCGGGGGGCTCTACGAGCAGTACTTC.

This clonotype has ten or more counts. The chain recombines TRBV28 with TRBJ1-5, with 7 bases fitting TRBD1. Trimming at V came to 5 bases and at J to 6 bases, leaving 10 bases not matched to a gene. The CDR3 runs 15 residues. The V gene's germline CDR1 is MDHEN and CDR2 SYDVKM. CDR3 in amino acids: CASSAGQFLGQPQHF. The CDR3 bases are TGTGCCAGCAGTGCGGGACAGTTCTTGGGTCAGCCCCAGCATTTT.

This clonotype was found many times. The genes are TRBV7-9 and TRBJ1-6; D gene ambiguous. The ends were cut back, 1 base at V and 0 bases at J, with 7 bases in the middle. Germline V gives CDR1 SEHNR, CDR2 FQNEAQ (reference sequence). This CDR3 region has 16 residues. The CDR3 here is CASSLDGISYNSPLHF. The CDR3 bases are TGTGCCAGCAGCTTAGACGGGATCTCCTATAATTCACCCCTCCACTTT.

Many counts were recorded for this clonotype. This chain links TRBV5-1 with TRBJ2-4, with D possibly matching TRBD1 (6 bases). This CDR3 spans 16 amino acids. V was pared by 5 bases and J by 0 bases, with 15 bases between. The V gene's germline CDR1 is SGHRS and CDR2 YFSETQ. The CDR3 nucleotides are TGCGCCAGCAGTCCTGGGCTGGGACAAGCCAAAAACATTCAGTACTTC. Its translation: CASSPGLGQAKNIQYF.

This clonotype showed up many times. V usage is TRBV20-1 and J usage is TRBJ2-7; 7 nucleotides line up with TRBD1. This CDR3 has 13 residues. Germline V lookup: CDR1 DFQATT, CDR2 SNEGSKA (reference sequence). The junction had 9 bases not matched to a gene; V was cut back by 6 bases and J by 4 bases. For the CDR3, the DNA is TGCAGTGCGCCGGGACAGAGGGTATACGAGCAGTACTTC. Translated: CSAPGQRVYEQYF.

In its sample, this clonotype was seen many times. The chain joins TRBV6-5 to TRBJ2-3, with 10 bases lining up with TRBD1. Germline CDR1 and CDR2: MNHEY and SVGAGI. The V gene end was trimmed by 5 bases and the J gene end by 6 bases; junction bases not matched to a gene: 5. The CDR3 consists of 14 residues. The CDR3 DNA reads TGTGCCAGCAGTGTCGGGACAGGGGTGGATACGCAGTATTTT. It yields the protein CASSVGTGVDTQYF.

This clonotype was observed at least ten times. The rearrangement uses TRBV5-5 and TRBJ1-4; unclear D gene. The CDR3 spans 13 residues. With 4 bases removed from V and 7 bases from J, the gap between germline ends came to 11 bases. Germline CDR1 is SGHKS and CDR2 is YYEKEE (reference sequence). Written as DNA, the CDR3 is TGTGCCAGCAGCCCGGGATCAAGTGAAAAACTGTTTTTT. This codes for CASSPGSSEKLFF.

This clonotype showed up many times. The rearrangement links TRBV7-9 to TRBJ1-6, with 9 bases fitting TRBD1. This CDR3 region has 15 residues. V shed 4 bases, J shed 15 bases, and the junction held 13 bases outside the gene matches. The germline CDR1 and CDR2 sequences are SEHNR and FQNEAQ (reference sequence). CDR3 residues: CASSSNRRQGEILHF. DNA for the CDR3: TGTGCCAGCAGCTCCAACAGAAGACAGGGGGAAATCCTCCACTTT. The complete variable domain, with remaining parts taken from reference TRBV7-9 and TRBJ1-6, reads DTGVSQNPRHKITKRGQNVTFRCDPISEHNRLYWYRQTLGQGPEFLTYFQNEAQLEKSRLLSDRFSAERPKGSFSTLEIQRTEQGDSAMYLCASSSNRRQGEILHFGNGTRLTVT.

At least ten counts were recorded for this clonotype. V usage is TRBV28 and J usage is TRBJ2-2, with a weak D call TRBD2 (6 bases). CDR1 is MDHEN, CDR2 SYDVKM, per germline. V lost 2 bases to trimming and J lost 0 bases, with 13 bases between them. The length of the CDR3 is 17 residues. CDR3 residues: CASSLIFLAPNTGELFF. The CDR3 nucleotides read TGTGCCAGCAGTTTAATTTTTCTAGCGCCGAACACCGGGGAGCTGTTTTTT.

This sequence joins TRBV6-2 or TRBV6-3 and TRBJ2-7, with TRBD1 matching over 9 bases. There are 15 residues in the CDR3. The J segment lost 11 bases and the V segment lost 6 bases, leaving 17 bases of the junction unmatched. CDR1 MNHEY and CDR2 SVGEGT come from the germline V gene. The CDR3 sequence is CASRAAGQGFPEKYF. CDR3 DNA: TGTGCCAGCAGGGCCGCGGGACAGGGTTTCCCTGAGAAGTACTTC.

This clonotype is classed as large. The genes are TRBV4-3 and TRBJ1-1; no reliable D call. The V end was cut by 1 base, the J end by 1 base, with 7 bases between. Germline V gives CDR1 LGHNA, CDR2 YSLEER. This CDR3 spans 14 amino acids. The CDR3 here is CASSQVNENTEAFF. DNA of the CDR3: TGCGCCAGCAGCCAAGTTAACGAGAACACTGAAGCTTTCTTT.

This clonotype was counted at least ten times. DNA of the CDR3: TGCAGTGCTGGAACGGGGACTAGCGGCGAGCAGTACTTC. Translating gives CSAGTGTSGEQYF. The J gene is TRBJ2-7, the V gene TRBV20-1, with 11 bases that match TRBD2. Trimming removed 5 bases from V and 6 bases from J; junction bases left unmatched: 6. Germline V gene sequence: CDR1 DFQATT, CDR2 SNEGSKA (reference sequence). This CDR3 is built from 13 residues.

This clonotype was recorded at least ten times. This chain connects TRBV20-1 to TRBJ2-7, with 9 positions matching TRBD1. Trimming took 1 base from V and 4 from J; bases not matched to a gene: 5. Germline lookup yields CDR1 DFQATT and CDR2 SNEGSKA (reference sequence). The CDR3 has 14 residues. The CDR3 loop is CSARAGTGFYEQYF. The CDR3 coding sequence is TGCAGTGCTAGAGCTGGGACAGGGTTTTACGAGCAGTACTTC.

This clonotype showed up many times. The CDR3 spells CSASFGTATNEKLFF. DNA of the CDR3: TGCAGTGCTAGTTTTGGGACCGCAACTAATGAAAAACTGTTTTTT. The rearrangement uses TRBV20-1 and TRBJ1-4, with a possible D match to TRBD1 (5 bases). This CDR3 region has 15 residues. Germline CDR1 reads DFQATT; CDR2 reads SNEGSKA (reference sequence). V was pared by 3 bases and J by 0 bases, with 11 bases between.

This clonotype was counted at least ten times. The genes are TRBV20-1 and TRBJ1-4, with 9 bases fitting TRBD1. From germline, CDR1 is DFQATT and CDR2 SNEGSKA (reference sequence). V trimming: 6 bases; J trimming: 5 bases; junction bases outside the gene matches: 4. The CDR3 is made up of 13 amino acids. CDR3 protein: CSAPTGGNEKLFF. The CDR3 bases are TGCAGTGCCCCGACAGGGGGGAATGAAAAACTGTTTTTT.

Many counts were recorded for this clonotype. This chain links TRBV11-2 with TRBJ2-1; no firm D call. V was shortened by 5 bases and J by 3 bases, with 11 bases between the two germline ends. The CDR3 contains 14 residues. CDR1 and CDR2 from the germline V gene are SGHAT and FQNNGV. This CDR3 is CASSRIGVYNEQFF. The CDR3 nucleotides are TGTGCCAGCAGCCGTATCGGCGTCTACAATGAGCAGTTCTTC. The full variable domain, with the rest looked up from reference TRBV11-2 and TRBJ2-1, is EAGVAQSPRYKIIEKRQSVAFWCNPISGHATLYWYQQILGQGPKLLIQFQNNGVVDDSQLPKDRFSAERLKGVDSTLKIQPAKLEDSAVYLCASSRIGVYNEQFFGPGTRLTVL.

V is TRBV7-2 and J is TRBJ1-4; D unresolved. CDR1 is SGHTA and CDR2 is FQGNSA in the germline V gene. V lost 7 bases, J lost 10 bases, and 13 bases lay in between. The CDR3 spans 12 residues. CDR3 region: CASTYYEGKLFF. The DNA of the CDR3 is TGTGCCAGCACCTATTACGAAGGAAAACTGTTTTTT. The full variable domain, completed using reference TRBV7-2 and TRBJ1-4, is GAGVSQSPSNKVTEKGKDVELRCDPISGHTALYWYRQSLGQGLEFLIYFQGNSAPDKSGLPSDRFSAERTGGSVSTLTIQRTQQEDSAVYLCASTYYEGKLFFGSGTQLSVL.

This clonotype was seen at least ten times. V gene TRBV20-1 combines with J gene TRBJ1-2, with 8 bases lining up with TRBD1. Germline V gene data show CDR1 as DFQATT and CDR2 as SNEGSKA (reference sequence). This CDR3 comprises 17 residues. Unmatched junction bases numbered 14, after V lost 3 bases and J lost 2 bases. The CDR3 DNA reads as TGCAGTGCTAGGAATCGGAGACAGGGGATCTCCAACTATGGCTACACCTTC. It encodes CSARNRRQGISNYGYTF.

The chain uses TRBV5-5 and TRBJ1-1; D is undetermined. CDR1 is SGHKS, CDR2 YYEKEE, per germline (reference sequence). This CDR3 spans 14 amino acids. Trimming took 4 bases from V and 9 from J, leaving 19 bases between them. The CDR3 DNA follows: TGTGCCAGCAGCATGCGGGTGGACCCAAAACAAGCTTTCTTT. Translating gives CASSMRVDPKQAFF.

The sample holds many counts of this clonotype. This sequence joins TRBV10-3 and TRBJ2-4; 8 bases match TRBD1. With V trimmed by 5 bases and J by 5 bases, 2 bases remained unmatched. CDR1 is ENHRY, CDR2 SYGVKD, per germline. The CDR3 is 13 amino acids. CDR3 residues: CAISLQGENIQYF. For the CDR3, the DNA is TGTGCCATCAGTTTACAGGGGGAAAACATTCAGTACTTC.

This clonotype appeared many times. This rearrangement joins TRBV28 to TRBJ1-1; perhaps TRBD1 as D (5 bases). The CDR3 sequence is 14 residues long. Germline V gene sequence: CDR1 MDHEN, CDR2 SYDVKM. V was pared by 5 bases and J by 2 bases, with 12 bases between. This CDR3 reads CASSPLRENTEAFF. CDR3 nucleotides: TGTGCCAGCAGTCCACTCAGGGAAAACACTGAAGCTTTCTTT.

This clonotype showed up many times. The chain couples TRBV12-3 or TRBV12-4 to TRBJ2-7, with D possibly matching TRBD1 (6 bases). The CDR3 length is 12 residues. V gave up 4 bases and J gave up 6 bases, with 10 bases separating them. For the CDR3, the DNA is TGTGCCAGCAGTTCGACAGGTTCCGAGCAGTACTTC. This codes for CASSSTGSEQYF.